This TCR beta chain was sequenced during a study of T cell repertoires in cytomegalovirus infection. In the study overall: Selected CMV epitopes included recently identified HLA-C-restricted ones as well as well-studied HLA-B-restricted ones. A matching HLA type, together with CMV infection, was signaled by public TCR beta signatures. The study, taken as a whole, reports: Across the ex vivo response, the dominant clonotypes were HLA-C-restricted CMV-specific TCR beta clonotypes. Totalled public TCR beta family frequency picked out people who carried CMV plus the relevant HLA.

TCRdb re-derived calls from the reads in MiXCR, one entry per CDR3 protein. The data contain under 500,000 distinct CDR3 sequences, approximately 46% of them singletons. The CDR3 is 17 amino acids. Germline V CDR1 and CDR2: MNHNS, SASEGT. The V end lost 6 bases, the J end lost 0 bases, and 20 bases lay between the germline ends. As for this clonotype: The antigen remains undetermined.

This clonotype was sampled from a human donor in good health (CMV status not recorded). Some clones in this sample may be carry-over from other donors' samples. The gene calls are TRBV6-1 and TRBJ2-5; perhaps TRBD2 as D (5 bases). The sequences come from cultured PBMCs, collected from culture after CMV antigen stimulation. The CDR3 DNA reads as TGTGCCAGCAGAACTAGACCGAAGGGCCCAAACCAAGAGACCCAGTACTTC. Encoded protein: CASRTRPKGPNQETQYF.